The 20 T cell receptor beta chains listed next were all sequenced from one sample in a study of blood T cell repertoires in COVID-19. The data were produced by immunoSEQ multiplex PCR, yet TCRdb's version contains in-frame clones alone and is incomplete. Of 150,000 to 250,000 clones listed, 80% to 90% are singletons. The sample consisted of PBMCs or T cells enriched from blood (not recorded which). The receptor set was obtained from a man in his forties who had recovered from COVID-19.

The V call is TRBV6-2 or TRBV6-3, the J call TRBJ2-3; no reliable D call. CDR3 length equals 16 residues. V shed 0 bases and J shed 1 base, with 11 bases lying between them. Per the germline V gene, CDR1 is MNHEY and CDR2 is SVGEGT. The CDR3 nucleotides are TGTGCCAGCAGTTACTCGACTGCCCGACGCACAGATACGCAGTATTTT. Protein: CASSYSTARRTDTQYF.

The chain combines TRBV24-1 with TRBJ2-1, with no clear D. Germline CDR1 KGHDR, CDR2 SFDVKD. The CDR3 is 15 residues long. V lost 4 bases and J 3 bases, leaving 12 bases between the germline ends. This chain's CDR3 is CATSEAGSYYNEQFF. The CDR3 DNA reads as TGTGCCACCAGTGAGGCAGGAAGCTACTACAATGAGCAGTTCTTC.

This sequence joins TRBV29-1 and TRBJ2-7; 9 nucleotides match TRBD1. CDR1 is SQVTM, CDR2 ANQGSEA, per germline. The CDR3 covers 17 residues. The J segment lost 5 bases and the V segment lost 3 bases, leaving 17 bases of the junction unmatched. CDR3 loop: CSVDGTMGDRELNEQYF. CDR3 DNA: TGCAGCGTTGACGGGACGATGGGGGACAGGGAGTTGAACGAGCAGTACTTC.

CDR3 sequence reads: CASRRVTGNTEAFF. The DNA for the CDR3 is TGTGCCAGCAGGAGAGTAACAGGGAACACTGAAGCTTTCTTT. The chain carries TRBV6-5 and TRBJ1-1, with D possibly TRBD1 on 5 matching bases. In germline, CDR1 is MNHEY, CDR2 SVGAGI. With 6 bases removed from V and 1 base from J, the gap between germline ends came to 12 bases. The CDR3 spans 14 residues.

This sequence joins TRBV5-1 and TRBJ2-5, with 11 bases lining up with TRBD1. The CDR3 is made up of 15 amino acids. Germline CDR1 SGHRS, CDR2 YFSETQ. Trimming at V came to 0 bases and at J to 6 bases, leaving 4 bases not matched to a gene. In nucleotides, the CDR3 is TGCGCCAGCAGCTTGGCGCGGACAGGGGGCAAGACCCAGTACTTC. It yields the protein CASSLARTGGKTQYF.

Remarks on this clone: Different DNA sequences within this sample yield the same CDR3. The chain employs TRBV19 and TRBJ1-1, with 7 bases lining up with TRBD1. This CDR3 comprises 12 residues. From germline, CDR1 is LNHDA and CDR2 SQIVND (reference sequence). J lost 7 bases, V lost 3 bases, and 2 bases had no gene match. The CDR3 nucleotides read TGTGCCAGTAGTATGAGACAGGGTGAAGCTTTCTTT. It codes for CASSMRQGEAFF.

The chain has TRBV29-1 and TRBJ1-5; maybe TRBD1 (5 bases). With 6 bases removed from V and 7 bases from J, the gap between germline ends came to 13 bases. The CDR3 consists of 12 residues. CDR1 is SQVTM and CDR2 is ANQGSEA in the germline V gene. The DNA of the CDR3 is TGCAGCGTCAGGGATGTACAGCAGCCCCAGCATTTT. This sequence encodes CSVRDVQQPQHF.

The chain combines TRBV10-3 with TRBJ2-1, with D possibly matching TRBD2 (6 bases). CDR1 is ENHRY and CDR2 is SYGVKD in the germline V gene. This CDR3 spans 14 amino acids. Deletions cut 6 bases from V and 1 base from J, with 10 bases between. In nucleotides, the CDR3 is TGTGCCATCAGCGGCGGGGAGTCCTACAATGAGCAGTTCTTC. Translation gives CAISGGESYNEQFF.

The chain couples TRBV3-1 (or the pseudogene TRBV3-2) to TRBJ2-1; TRBD1 agrees at 7 bases. Germline trimming cut 4 bases from V and 6 bases from J; bases unmatched to any gene: 9. CDR1 and CDR2 from the germline V gene are LGHDT and YNNKEL (reference sequence). This CDR3 has 15 residues. CDR3 in amino acids: CASSPLRGRGNEQFF. CDR3 nucleotide sequence: TGTGCCAGCAGCCCCCTTAGGGGGCGCGGCAATGAGCAGTTCTTC.

This clone was counted once. CDR3 region: CASSLKGQLYGYTF. The CDR3 nucleotides read TGTGCCAGCAGCTTGAAGGGACAGCTCTATGGCTACACCTTC. The chain uses TRBV5-8 and TRBJ1-2; 7 nucleotides align to TRBD1. V shed 1 base, J shed 4 bases, and the junction held 4 bases outside the gene matches. The CDR3 contains 14 residues. The germline CDR1 and CDR2 sequences are SGHTS and YDEGEE.

This chain links TRBV15 with TRBJ2-1, with 8 nucleotides matching TRBD2. V lost 0 bases and J lost 4; bases outside the gene matches: 8. CDR1 is LNHNV and CDR2 is YYDKDF in the germline V gene (reference sequence). The CDR3 contains 17 residues. DNA of the CDR3: TGTGCCACCAGCAGAGAGAGGAGCGGGAGTCCGTACAATGAGCAGTTCTTC. Translating gives CATSRERSGSPYNEQFF.

This clone was observed a handful of times. V gene TRBV19 combines with J gene TRBJ1-5; D unclear. The CDR3 consists of 16 residues. Germline V CDR1 and CDR2: LNHDA, SQIVND (reference sequence). Trimming took off 6 bases at V and 5 bases at J, with 20 bases between the two ends. In nucleotides, the CDR3 is TGTGCCAGTAGCCCAAAAGGGTCGCTAGCCCATCAGCCCCAGCATTTT. Translation gives CASSPKGSLAHQPQHF.

The rearrangement links TRBV19 to TRBJ1-5; D gene unclear. V shed 1 base and J shed 0 bases, with 7 bases lying between them. CDR3 size: 15 residues. CDR1 LNHDA and CDR2 SQIVND come from the germline V gene (reference sequence). The CDR3 here is CASSIAPYSNQPQHF. CDR3 bases: TGTGCCAGTAGTATAGCCCCTTATAGCAATCAGCCCCAGCATTTT.

The chain uses TRBV5-1 and TRBJ1-3, with 9 nucleotides matching TRBD1. CDR3 size: 18 residues. Germline lookup yields CDR1 SGHRS and CDR2 YFSETQ. The ends lost 4 bases at V and 2 bases at J; junction bases unmatched: 13. The CDR3 spells CASSPELTGGAAGNTIYF. The CDR3, as DNA: TGCGCCAGCAGCCCGGAACTTACAGGGGGCGCGGCTGGAAACACCATATATTTT.

The chain is built from TRBV28 and TRBJ1-6, with 9 bases matching TRBD1. The ends lost 5 bases at V and 9 bases at J; junction bases unmatched: 8. The CDR3 covers 15 residues. From germline, CDR1 is MDHEN and CDR2 SYDVKM. CDR3 region: CASSVLTGGLSPLHF. The CDR3 nucleotides are TGTGCCAGCAGTGTGCTGACAGGGGGACTTTCACCCCTCCACTTT.

This rearrangement joins TRBV5-6 to TRBJ1-2; TRBD1 agrees at 7 bases. Germline assignment: CDR1 SGHDT and CDR2 YYEEEE. The V gene end was trimmed by 7 bases and the J gene end by 4 bases; junction bases not matched to a gene: 10. CDR3 size: 14 residues. The CDR3 DNA sequence: TGTGCCAGCGGAAGACAGGGCGGGGTCTATGGCTACACCTTC. It encodes CASGRQGGVYGYTF.

The chain carries TRBV10-1 and TRBJ1-5; D not resolved. Germline V gives CDR1 WNHNN, CDR2 SYGVQD (reference sequence). V was trimmed by 3 bases and J by 5 bases, leaving 8 bases between them. The CDR3 runs 13 residues. The CDR3 loop is CASSDHTDQPQHF. For the CDR3, the DNA is TGCGCCAGCAGTGACCACACAGATCAGCCCCAGCATTTT.

V and J are TRBV18 and TRBJ2-7; D is possibly TRBD1 (6 bases). CDR1 and CDR2 (germline): KGHSH, LQKENI. V dropped 3 bases and J dropped 1 base, with 10 bases sitting between them. The CDR3 spans 14 residues. The CDR3 DNA is TGTGCCAGCTCACCGGGACACCTGTCCTACGAGCAGTACTTC. It is translated as CASSPGHLSYEQYF.

The rearrangement uses TRBV6-2 or TRBV6-3 and TRBJ2-1; no firm D call. Germline V CDR1 and CDR2: MNHEY, SVGEGT. V gave up 4 bases and J gave up 8 bases, with 15 bases separating them. The CDR3 is made up of 14 amino acids. The CDR3 sequence: CASSLLNPWDEQFF. The CDR3 nucleotides are TGTGCCAGCAGTTTACTAAATCCTTGGGATGAGCAGTTCTTC.

This chain links TRBV24-1 with TRBJ2-5, with 7 positions matching TRBD1. The ends lost 4 bases at V and 5 bases at J; junction bases unmatched: 12. Germline V gene lookup returns CDR1 KGHDR and CDR2 SFDVKD. CDR3 length: 16 residues. For the CDR3, the DNA is TGTGCCACCAGTGAGACCCGCACAGGGGTCCGCGAGACCCAGTACTTC. Protein: CATSETRTGVRETQYF.